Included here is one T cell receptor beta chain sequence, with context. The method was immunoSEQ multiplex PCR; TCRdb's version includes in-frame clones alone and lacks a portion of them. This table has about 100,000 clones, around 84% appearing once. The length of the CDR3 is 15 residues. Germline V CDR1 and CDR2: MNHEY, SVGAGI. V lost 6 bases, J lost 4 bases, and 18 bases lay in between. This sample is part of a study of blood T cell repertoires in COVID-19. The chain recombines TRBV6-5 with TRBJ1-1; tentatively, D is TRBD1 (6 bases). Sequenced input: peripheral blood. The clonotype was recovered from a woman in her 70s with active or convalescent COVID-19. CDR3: CASRPSRGGGTEAFF. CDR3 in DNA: TGTGCCAGCAGACCCAGCCGGGGAGGGGGCACTGAAGCTTTCTTT.